Below are 23 T cell receptor beta chains sequenced from a single sample in a study of regulatory T cells in long-lasting Graves disease. Time point reported: persistent/refractory GD, antithyroid drugs over 5 years with positive TRAb. With RNA extracted from PBMCs as input, the TCR library was made. Library construction for TCR beta used iRepertoire HTBI primers and Arm-PCR of CDR3 regions. TCRdb ran MiXCR on the multiplex PCR reads and lists one entry per CDR3 protein. The sample holds hundreds of thousands of distinct CDR3 sequences; around a fifth are singletons and the top ten take less than 9%. Sequenced material: peripheral blood mononuclear cells (PBMCs), taken when the disease was refractory, from a patient treated with antithyroid drugs. The source is a female donor with Graves disease.

Many counts were recorded for this clonotype. This chain joins TRBV12-3 or TRBV12-4 and TRBJ1-4; TRBD1 matches at 8 bases. The length of the CDR3 is 15 residues. The junction had 6 bases not matched to a gene; V was cut back by 4 bases and J by 5 bases. CDR3 sequence: CASSWGTGGNEKLFF. The DNA of the CDR3 is TGTGCCAGCAGTTGGGGGACAGGCGGGAATGAAAAACTGTTTTTT.

There are many counts of this clonotype. CDR3 region: CAINQGANYGYTF. The CDR3 coding sequence is TGTGCCATCAACCAGGGAGCTAACTATGGCTACACCTTC. The chain carries TRBV10-3 and TRBJ1-2, with D possibly being TRBD1 (5 bases). Trimming pared 7 bases from V and 0 bases from J, leaving 9 bases between. The CDR3 totals 13 residues. CDR1 ENHRY and CDR2 SYGVKD come from the germline V gene.

Remarks on this clonotype: It is likely a read error, because the conserved phenylalanine at the end of the CDR3 is missing. This chain connects TRBV24-1 to TRBJ1-1; 8 nucleotides agree with TRBD1. V dropped 2 bases and J dropped 5; count of bases not matched to a gene: 9. Germline V gene sequence: CDR1 KGHDR, CDR2 SFDVKD. The CDR3 length is 16 residues. The CDR3 region is CATSDSGGPTGTEAFC. CDR3 sequence (DNA): TGTGCCACCAGTGATTCAGGGGGCCCGACGGGGACTGAAGCTTTCTGT.

This clonotype was seen ten or more times. V gene TRBV28 combines with J gene TRBJ1-6, with D perhaps TRBD1 (6 bases). This CDR3 is built from 15 residues. Germline CDR1 MDHEN, CDR2 SYDVKM. Trimming removed 5 bases at V and 5 bases at J, with 13 bases between. The CDR3 bases are TGTGCCAGCAGTCCCGGACAGAGAGATAATTCACCCCTCCACTTT. Translation: CASSPGQRDNSPLHF.

This clonotype showed up just a few times. The chain carries TRBV3-1 and TRBJ1-6; 7 nucleotides align to TRBD1. Germline V gene sequence: CDR1 LGHDT, CDR2 YNNKEL (reference sequence). This CDR3 is 13 amino acids long. Trimming at V came to 7 bases and at J to 6 bases, leaving 3 bases not matched to a gene. The DNA of the CDR3 is TGTGCCAGCACCAGGGGGATTAATTCACCCCTCCACTTT. Translating gives CASTRGINSPLHF.

The rearrangement uses TRBV28 and TRBJ2-3; tentative D call: TRBD1 (5 bases). Germline CDR1 and CDR2: MDHEN and SYDVKM. V was trimmed by 5 bases and J by 4 bases, leaving 10 bases between them. The CDR3 runs to 13 residues. The CDR3 is CASSLDRADTQYF. The CDR3 DNA reads as TGTGCCAGCAGTCTTGACAGAGCAGATACGCAGTATTTT.

This clonotype was observed a few times. The chain couples TRBV18 to TRBJ1-6; no reliable D call. The CDR3 is made up of 12 amino acids. Looked up from germline, CDR1 is KGHSH and CDR2 is LQKENI. V was clipped by 2 bases and J by 9 bases, with 5 bases between them. CDR3 residues: CASSPSASPLHF. In nucleotides, the CDR3 is TGTGCCAGCTCACCATCGGCTTCACCCCTCCACTTT.

This clonotype has only a few counts. The V gene is TRBV6-1, the J gene TRBJ1-5; 7 positions match TRBD1. V gave up 7 bases and J gave up 1 base; unmatched junction bases: 7. This CDR3 contains 15 residues. CDR1 MNHNS and CDR2 SASEGT come from the germline V gene. The DNA of the CDR3 is TGTGCCAGCATAATTCGACAGGGCAGCAATCAGCCCCAGCATTTT. Translation gives CASIIRQGSNQPQHF.

The table lists this clonotype with many counts. V and J are TRBV3-1 and TRBJ2-7; D not resolved. This CDR3 comprises 13 residues. CDR1 is LGHDT and CDR2 is YNNKEL in the germline V gene (reference sequence). Trimming shortened V by 0 bases and J by 3 bases, and 6 bases separated the two germline ends. The CDR3 protein is CASSQDLGYEQYF. The CDR3 nucleotides are TGTGCCAGCAGCCAAGACTTGGGCTACGAGCAGTACTTC.

This chain links TRBV29-1 with TRBJ2-5, with D possibly matching TRBD2 (5 bases). CDR3 length: 12 amino acids. Per germline, CDR1 SQVTM and CDR2 ANQGSEA. V lost 5 bases and J lost 0, with 7 bases in between. In DNA, the CDR3 is TGCAGCGTTCGGACTGACCAAGAGACCCAGTACTTC. This sequence encodes CSVRTDQETQYF.

The chain uses TRBV6-1 and TRBJ1-3, with no clear D. This CDR3 is built from 13 residues. Germline V gene data show CDR1 as MNHNS and CDR2 as SASEGT. The V gene lost 5 bases and the J gene lost 3 bases, with 8 bases spanning the gap. CDR3 amino acids: CASSLLLGNTIYF. DNA for the CDR3: TGTGCCAGCAGTCTCCTGCTTGGAAACACCATATATTTT.

This clonotype was seen a handful of times. The chain carries TRBV3-1 and TRBJ2-5, with 7 bases fitting TRBD1. V trimming: 4 bases; J trimming: 4 bases; junction bases outside the gene matches: 6. Per germline, CDR1 LGHDT and CDR2 YNNKEL (reference sequence). The CDR3 is 14 amino acids. The CDR3 loop reads CASSRTGFGETQYF. In nucleotides, the CDR3 is TGTGCCAGCAGCCGGACAGGCTTTGGAGAGACCCAGTACTTC.

This clonotype was detected many times. The chain employs TRBV28 and TRBJ2-7; D uncertain. Germline-derived CDR1 and CDR2 are MDHEN and SYDVKM. Trimming took 6 bases from V and 0 from J, leaving 15 bases between them. The CDR3 length is 15 residues. For the CDR3, the DNA is TGTGCCAGCAGGCCCGACGGGCTAAGCTCCTACGAGCAGTACTTC. It translates to CASRPDGLSSYEQYF.

The table lists this clonotype with a count of one. A much bigger clone sits one base away, suggesting this may be a read error. The J gene is TRBJ2-7, the V gene TRBV28; no reliable D call. The germline gives CDR1 MDHEN, CDR2 SYDVKM. The CDR3 is made up of 14 amino acids. CDR3 in amino acids: CASSLFGQAVERYF. In DNA, the CDR3 is TGTGCCAGCAGTTTATTCGGGCAGGCCGTAGAGCGGTACTTC.

There are many counts of this clonotype. The J gene is TRBJ2-7, the V gene TRBV6-1; TRBD2 might be the D (5 bases). Germline V CDR1 and CDR2: MNHNS, SASEGT. The V gene lost 3 bases and the J gene lost 2 bases, with 8 bases spanning the gap. CDR3 size: 13 residues. The CDR3 here is CASSDKGAYEQYF. DNA of the CDR3: TGTGCCAGCAGTGATAAGGGAGCCTACGAGCAGTACTTC.

This clonotype was seen many times. The rearrangement uses TRBV24-1 and TRBJ1-5; D is undetermined. V gave up 0 bases and J gave up 1 base, with 3 bases separating them. Germline values: CDR1 KGHDR, CDR2 SFDVKD. This CDR3 region has 14 residues. The CDR3 loop is CATSDLRSNQPQHF. CDR3 in DNA: TGTGCCACCAGTGATTTGAGGAGCAATCAGCCCCAGCATTTT.

This clonotype was recorded a few times. This sequence joins TRBV30 and TRBJ2-7; TRBD2 matches 9 bases. From germline, CDR1 is GTSNPN and CDR2 SVGIG (reference sequence). The CDR3 runs 12 residues. The V gene end was trimmed by 8 bases and the J gene end by 3 bases; junction bases not matched to a gene: 5. The CDR3 DNA sequence: TGTGCCGGGGCAGCGGGAGGCTACGAGCAGTACTTC. Protein product: CAGAAGGYEQYF.

This clonotype was detected a few times. The chain joins TRBV6-1 to TRBJ2-7, with D possibly TRBD1 on 5 matching bases. From germline, CDR1 is MNHNS and CDR2 SASEGT. V was clipped by 6 bases and J by 7 bases, with 16 bases between them. This CDR3 spans 13 amino acids. For the CDR3, the DNA is TGTGCCAGCAGGACAGCATATTGGGTGGAGCAGTACTTC. Its protein is CASRTAYWVEQYF.

Note on this clonotype: A read error may account for a junction end that differs from germline. This chain links TRBV30 with TRBJ1-3, with TRBD1 matching over 7 bases. CDR3 size: 14 residues. Germline V gene sequence: CDR1 GTSNPN, CDR2 SVGIG (reference sequence). The CDR3 region is CAWSPGGTGNTVYF. In nucleotides, the CDR3 is TGTGCCTGGAGTCCAGGGGGTACTGGAAACACCGTATATTTT.

V gene TRBV4-1 combines with J gene TRBJ2-4, with a weak D call TRBD2 (6 bases). Germline values: CDR1 MGHRA, CDR2 YSYEKL. Trimming stripped 1 base from V and 0 bases from J, with 13 bases between. The CDR3 is made up of 17 amino acids. The CDR3 is CASSQGRLVAAKNIQYF. CDR3 sequence (DNA): TGCGCCAGCAGCCAAGGGCGACTAGTGGCAGCCAAAAACATTCAGTACTTC.

The genes are TRBV10-3 and TRBJ1-2; 8 bases are a match to TRBD1. Trimming cost V 3 bases and J 8 bases; bases outside gene matches: 14. This CDR3 comprises 16 residues. The V gene's germline CDR1 is ENHRY and CDR2 SYGVKD. The CDR3 loop is CAISDPRTGPARGYTF. The CDR3 region has the DNA TGTGCCATCAGTGACCCTAGGACAGGGCCTGCTCGGGGCTACACCTTC.

The sample holds a few counts of this clonotype. The V and J genes are TRBV27 and TRBJ1-6, with TRBD1 matching over 8 bases. The germline V gene encodes CDR1 MNHEY and CDR2 SMNVEV (reference sequence). The junction had 10 bases not matched to a gene; V was cut back by 8 bases and J by 7 bases. This CDR3 is 15 amino acids long. The CDR3 DNA reads as TGTGCCAGCTCAACCGGACAGGGTGTCAATTCACCCCTCCACTTT. Encoded protein: CASSTGQGVNSPLHF.

This clonotype was detected many times. CDR3 bases: TGTGCCAGCAGTTTAGGGAATTGGGACACTGAAGCTTTCTTT. It encodes CASSLGNWDTEAFF. This chain uses TRBV12-3 or TRBV12-4 with TRBJ1-1; D remains ambiguous. This CDR3 spans 14 amino acids. Deletions cut 1 base from V and 3 bases from J, with 9 bases between.